This record concerns one TCR beta chain sequence. The CDR3 contains 14 residues. With 2 bases removed from V and 3 bases from J, the gap between germline ends came to 11 bases. The germline V gene encodes CDR1 SEHNR and CDR2 FQNEAQ (reference sequence). Clones were read by immunoSEQ multiplex PCR, and TCRdb kept only the in-frame ones, dropping some. The sample carries fewer than 180,000 clones, 90% recorded once. The sample originates from a study of T cell responses to AZD1222 COVID-19 vaccine. This sequence joins TRBV7-9 and TRBJ2-7, with a weak D call TRBD1 (6 bases). The sequences come from peripheral blood, collected 28 days after the second AZD1222 dose. The TCR comes from an adult who received the AZD1222 COVID-19 vaccine. The CDR3 DNA follows: TGTGCCAGCAGCTTATCAGGGGCGGGCTACGAGCAGTACTTC. Its translation: CASSLSGAGYEQYF.